These T cell receptor beta chains were read from a single sample in a study of a mutant IDH1 vaccine in newly diagnosed glioma. The repertoire was sequenced with immunoSEQ multiplex PCR; TCRdb's copy has only in-frame clones and lacks some. Counted here are some 130,000 clones, about 80% occurring once; the ten biggest clones make up 5% to 6%. These receptors have no identified antigens. This specimen consisted of PBMCs, obtained from a glioma patient whose treatment included an IDH1 peptide vaccine. The receptor source for this set is a man aged 40-49 years with glioma. Each CDR3 is given with its conserved first and last residue. A D gene is named only where the DNA matches it firmly. Not every row has a clone size; where given, it reads once, few, many or a size class.

CDR3: CAWSVVTGPYGYTF
DNA: TGTGCCTGGAGTGTGGTTACTGGGCCCTATGGCTACACCTTC
J: TRBJ1-2
V: TRBV30
D: .
size: .

CDR3: CASSQAGGVNEQFF
DNA: TGCGCCAGCAGCCAAGCCGGGGGTGTCAATGAGCAGTTCTTC
J: TRBJ2-1
V: TRBV4-3
D: .
size: .

CDR3: CASSILGGLAGGDNEQFF
DNA: TGTGCCAGTAGTATTTTGGGGGGACTAGCGGGAGGGGACAATGAGCAGTTCTTC
J: TRBJ2-1
V: TRBV19
D: TRBD2
size: .

CDR3: CASSLARGANTEAFF
DNA: TGTGCCAGCAGCTTAGCCCGGGGGGCGAACACTGAAGCTTTCTTT
J: TRBJ1-1
V: TRBV11-1
D: .
size: .

CDR3: CASSLASGSSGGSGYEQYF
DNA: TGCGCCAGCAGCCTAGCTTCGGGGTCCAGCGGCGGGAGTGGATACGAGCAGTACTTC
J: TRBJ2-7
V: TRBV4-3
D: TRBD2
size: once

CDR3: CASRPDRGVFYEQYF
DNA: TGTGCCAGCAGGCCAGACAGGGGCGTTTTCTACGAGCAGTACTTC
J: TRBJ2-7
V: TRBV6-5
D: TRBD1
size: .

CDR3: CASSLDGAQYF
DNA: TGTGCCAGCAGCCTAGATGGGGCCCAGTACTTC
J: TRBJ2-5
V: TRBV11-2
D: .
size: .

CDR3: CATSSVGTEAFF
DNA: TGTGCCACCAGCAGTGTAGGCACTGAAGCTTTCTTT
J: TRBJ1-1
V: TRBV15
D: .
size: .

CDR3: CASSHDRGQYEQYF
DNA: TGCGCCAGCAGCCACGACAGGGGGCAGTACGAGCAGTACTTC
J: TRBJ2-7
V: TRBV4-3
D: TRBD1
size: .

CDR3: CAWSPGDRPLGEQYF
DNA: TGTGCCTGGAGCCCGGGGGACAGGCCCTTAGGGGAGCAGTACTTC
J: TRBJ2-7
V: TRBV30
D: TRBD1
size: once

CDR3: CASSYSRSYEQYF
DNA: TGTGCCAGCAGTTACTCGAGAAGCTACGAGCAGTACTTC
J: TRBJ2-7
V: TRBV6-6
D: .
size: .

CDR3: CASSQPDRVYGYTF
DNA: TGCGCCAGCAGCCAACCGGACAGGGTCTATGGCTACACCTTC
J: TRBJ1-2
V: TRBV4-1
D: TRBD1
size: .

CDR3: CASSKWTSGTAWNTGELFF
DNA: TGTGCCAGCAGCAAATGGACTAGCGGGACCGCCTGGAACACCGGGGAGCTGTTTTTT
J: TRBJ2-2
V: TRBV7-3
D: TRBD2
size: .

CDR3: CASSQTPNTQYF
DNA: TGCGCCAGCAGCCAGACCCCGAATACGCAGTATTTT
J: TRBJ2-3
V: TRBV4-3
D: .
size: .

CDR3: CASTDRRNGYTF
DNA: TGTGCCAGCACCGACAGGAGAAATGGCTACACCTTC
J: TRBJ1-2
V: TRBV6-5
D: .
size: .

CDR3: CASNPGQGTANEQYF
DNA: TGTGCCAGCAATCCGGGACAGGGCACGGCAAACGAGCAGTACTTC
J: TRBJ2-7
V: TRBV6-6
D: TRBD1
size: .

CDR3: CASSYTGTGAYEQYF
DNA: TGTGCCAGCAGCTATACGGGGACAGGGGCGTACGAGCAGTACTTC
J: TRBJ2-7
V: TRBV6-5
D: TRBD1
size: .

CDR3: CASSEDLGETQYF
DNA: TGTGCCAGCAGCGAGGACCTGGGAGAGACCCAGTACTTC
J: TRBJ2-5
V: TRBV2
D: .
size: .

CDR3: CASSAPRQGRAAGELFF
DNA: TGTGCCAGCAGTGCCCCTCGACAGGGTCGTGCAGCCGGGGAGCTGTTTTTT
J: TRBJ2-2
V: TRBV6-1
D: TRBD1
size: .

CDR3: CASSRVAGANPSTDTQYF
DNA: TGTGCCAGTAGTCGCGTTGCCGGAGCCAACCCTAGCACAGATACGCAGTATTTT
J: TRBJ2-3
V: TRBV19
D: .
size: .

CDR3: CASSGSGQGLSYEQYF
DNA: TGTGCCAGCAGTGGATCCGGACAGGGCCTCTCCTACGAGCAGTACTTC
J: TRBJ2-7
V: TRBV6-1
D: TRBD1
size: .

CDR3: CASSPGVLTYEQYF
DNA: TGTGCCAGCAGCCCAGGGGTTCTCACCTACGAGCAGTACTTC
J: TRBJ2-7
V: TRBV7-2
D: .
size: .

CDR3: CASSFRVLPYEQYF
DNA: TGTGCCAGCAGTTTCCGGGTCTTGCCCTACGAGCAGTACTTC
J: TRBJ2-7
V: TRBV27
D: .
size: .

CDR3: CASTSGRGFFTDTQYF
DNA: TGTGCCAGTACTAGCGGGAGGGGTTTTTTCACAGATACGCAGTATTTT
J: TRBJ2-3
V: TRBV9
D: TRBD2
size: .

CDR3: CASSLRQGSGLAYEQYF
DNA: TGTGCCAGCAGTCTCCGACAGGGATCCGGGTTGGCCTACGAGCAGTACTTC
J: TRBJ2-7
V: TRBV27
D: TRBD1
size: .

CDR3: CSVAGGPYNEQFF
DNA: TGCAGCGTTGCGGGGGGCCCCTACAATGAGCAGTTCTTC
J: TRBJ2-1
V: TRBV29-1
D: .
size: .

CDR3: CALQGLARTYEQYF
DNA: TGTGCCTTGCAGGGGCTAGCGAGAACCTACGAGCAGTACTTC
J: TRBJ2-7
V: TRBV6-1
D: .
size: .

CDR3: CASSSTRGSSYNEQFF
DNA: TGTGCCAGCAGCTCCACCCGGGGGAGCTCCTACAATGAGCAGTTCTTC
J: TRBJ2-1
V: TRBV2
D: .
size: .

CDR3: CASSSEVGYEQYF
DNA: TGTGCCAGCAGCTCGGAGGTGGGTTACGAGCAGTACTTC
J: TRBJ2-7
V: TRBV7-3
D: .
size: .

CDR3: CASGVLALNTEAFF
DNA: TGTGCCAGCGGAGTCTTGGCCCTTAACACTGAAGCTTTCTTT
J: TRBJ1-1
V: TRBV11-2
D: .
size: .

CDR3: CASSKGLLEQYF
DNA: TGTGCCAGCAGCAAGGGACTTCTTGAGCAGTACTTC
J: TRBJ2-7
V: TRBV6-1
D: .
size: .

CDR3: CSVGSSSGNTIYF
DNA: TGCAGCGTTGGTTCGAGCTCTGGAAACACCATATATTTT
J: TRBJ1-3
V: TRBV29-1
D: .
size: .

CDR3: CASSEYEQYF
DNA: TGTGCCAGCAGTGAATACGAGCAGTACTTC
J: TRBJ2-7
V: TRBV2
D: .
size: .

CDR3: CASSSEGGSTDTQYF
DNA: TGTGCCAGCAGTTCGGAGGGGGGATCCACAGATACGCAGTATTTT
J: TRBJ2-3
V: TRBV28
D: .
size: .

CDR3: CASSPGLAGPVSYNEQFF
DNA: TGTGCCAGCAGCCCGGGACTAGCGGGTCCTGTCTCCTACAATGAGCAGTTCTTC
J: TRBJ2-1
V: TRBV5-6
D: TRBD2
size: many

CDR3: CASRGIPYEQYF
DNA: TGTGCCAGCAGGGGCATCCCCTACGAGCAGTACTTC
J: TRBJ2-7
V: TRBV6-1
D: .
size: .

CDR3: CASSPPAGRQEDIYEQYF
DNA: TGTGCCAGCAGCCCCCCCGCGGGCAGGCAGGAGGATATTTACGAGCAGTACTTC
J: TRBJ2-7
V: TRBV11-3
D: .
size: .